These 14 T cell receptor beta chains were all obtained from the same sample, sequenced in a study of T cell responses to AZD1222 COVID-19 vaccine (dated by TCRdb to the early 2020s). The receptor library was made with the immunoSEQ multiplex PCR assay. Not all clones reach the TCRdb copy of this immuneACCESS table, which keeps in-frame sequences only. Checked studies attribute under half of the gap to unresolved V genes and leave the rest unexplained. The sample table records over 120,000 clones; more than 85% of these occur just once. The top ten constitute approximately 12% of the sample. The time point label, as the study defines it: sample from adult after SARS-CoV-2 infection, after symptom onset. Specimen: peripheral blood, collected after recovery from COVID-19. These receptors originate from an adult who had recovered from COVID-19.

The rearrangement links TRBV6-6 to TRBJ1-5; maybe TRBD1 (5 bases). The CDR3 covers 12 residues. V lost 8 bases and J lost 5, with 10 bases in between. Germline assignment: CDR1 MNHNY and CDR2 SVGAGI (reference sequence). This chain's CDR3 is CASGGWDQPQHF. CDR3 DNA: TGTGCCAGCGGGGGGTGGGATCAGCCCCAGCATTTT.

The chain links TRBV7-9 to TRBJ2-1; 10 bases line up with TRBD2. The CDR3 is 17 amino acids. J lost 0 bases, V lost 3 bases, and 5 bases had no gene match. Germline V gene sequence: CDR1 SEHNR, CDR2 FQNEAQ (reference sequence). The CDR3 is CASSFHPSGGSYNEQFF. The CDR3 region has the DNA TGTGCCAGCAGCTTTCATCCTAGCGGGGGCTCCTACAATGAGCAGTTCTTC. The full variable domain, with the rest looked up from reference TRBV7-9 and TRBJ2-1, is DTGVSQNPRHKITKRGQNVTFRCDPISEHNRLYWYRQTLGQGPEFLTYFQNEAQLEKSRLLSDRFSAERPKGSFSTLEIQRTEQGDSAMYLCASSFHPSGGSYNEQFFGPGTRLTVL.

The rearrangement links TRBV30 to TRBJ2-2; 8 nucleotides line up with TRBD2. Germline V gene sequence: CDR1 GTSNPN, CDR2 SVGIG (reference sequence). The CDR3 is 15 residues long. Losses at the gene ends were 0 bases for V and 4 bases for J; bases not matched to a gene: 4. DNA of the CDR3: TGTGCCTGGAGTGTTCGAGCGGGAGTCACCGGGGAGCTGTTTTTT. The encoded protein is CAWSVRAGVTGELFF.

The V call is TRBV5-1, the J call TRBJ1-2, with 12 bases that match TRBD1. V shed 0 bases and J 3 bases; nucleotides not matched to a gene: 3. This CDR3 is built from 16 residues. Germline CDR1 and CDR2: SGHRS and YFSETQ. CDR3 nucleotides: TGCGCCAGCAGCTTGGCGGGACAGGGGGCAGACTATGGCTACACCTTC. Protein product: CASSLAGQGADYGYTF. Full variable domain (outside the CDR3, taken from reference TRBV5-1 and TRBJ1-2): KAGVTQTPRYLIKTRGQQVTLSCSPISGHRSVSWYQQTPGQGLQFLFEYFSETQRNKGNFPGRFSGRQFSNSRSEMNVSTLELGDSALYLCASSLAGQGADYGYTFGSGTRLTVV.

The V and J genes are TRBV7-9 and TRBJ2-7; 9 bases line up with TRBD1. The CDR3 has 16 residues. The trim removed 1 base at V and 2 bases at J, leaving 6 bases unmatched. The germline V gene encodes CDR1 SEHNR and CDR2 FQNEAQ (reference sequence). The CDR3 nucleotides are TGTGCCAGCAGCTTAGAGGGGACAGGGAGGGCCTACGAGCAGTACTTC. It is translated as CASSLEGTGRAYEQYF.

The chain carries TRBV4-1 and TRBJ2-1, with D hard to call. The CDR3 is made up of 16 amino acids. Trimming left V 0 bases short and J 1 base short, with 10 bases between. Germline CDR1 and CDR2: MGHRA and YSYEKL. CDR3 coding DNA: TGCGCCAGCAGCCAAGATCTCAGCGAGTCCTACAATGAGCAGTTCTTC. Translation: CASSQDLSESYNEQFF.

V usage is TRBV5-1 and J usage is TRBJ2-3; D is perhaps TRBD2 (5 bases). V was clipped by 1 base and J by 0 bases, with 15 bases between them. The CDR3 is 17 residues long. The V gene's germline CDR1 is SGHRS and CDR2 YFSETQ. The CDR3 DNA sequence: TGCGCCAGCAGCTTGCGAGGAGGTCCCTCTAGCACAGATACGCAGTATTTT. Translation gives CASSLRGGPSSTDTQYF.

The chain employs TRBV28 and TRBJ2-6; D gene uncertain. Germline CDR1 reads MDHEN; CDR2 reads SYDVKM. The CDR3 runs 16 residues. The germline V and J ends were trimmed by 3 bases and 3 bases, with 12 bases remaining between them. In DNA, the CDR3 is TGTGCCAGCAGTTTCGCCGTTTGGGGTGGGGCCAACGTCCTGACTTTC. Translation: CASSFAVWGGANVLTF.

This sequence joins TRBV10-1 and TRBJ1-1, with 7 bases fitting TRBD1. The CDR3 runs 13 residues. The trim removed 8 bases at V and 5 bases at J, leaving 8 bases unmatched. The V gene's germline CDR1 is WNHNN and CDR2 SYGVQD (reference sequence). CDR3 bases: TGCGCCAGCCGATCCTCAGGGGGAACTGAAGCTTTCTTT. It encodes CASRSSGGTEAFF.

The chain carries TRBV19 and TRBJ2-3, with D tentatively TRBD2 (5 bases). Germline CDR1 and CDR2: LNHDA and SQIVND (reference sequence). The CDR3 extends over 15 amino acids. Trimming took off 3 bases at V and 3 bases at J, with 13 bases between the two ends. The CDR3 nucleotides are TGTGCCAGTAGTATTGTGGGAGAAGAGACAGATACGCAGTATTTT. Translated, it gives CASSIVGEETDTQYF.

The V and J genes are TRBV13 and TRBJ2-1; a possible D gene is TRBD2 (5 bases). V lost 4 bases to trimming and J lost 4 bases, with 17 bases between them. There are 16 residues in the CDR3. Germline CDR1 PRHDT, CDR2 FYEKMQ (reference sequence). Here the CDR3 reads CASSSMDLASYNEQFF. Written as DNA, the CDR3 is TGTGCCAGCAGCTCCATGGATTTAGCGAGTTACAATGAGCAGTTCTTC. Full variable domain (outside the CDR3, taken from reference TRBV13 and TRBJ2-1): AAGVIQSPRHLIKEKRETATLKCYPIPRHDTVYWYQQGPGQDPQFLISFYEKMQSDKGSIPDRFSAQQFSDYHSELNMSSLELGDSALYFCASSSMDLASYNEQFFGPGTRLTVL.

The genes are TRBV9 and TRBJ2-1; D perhaps matches TRBD2 (5 bases). The germline CDR1 and CDR2 sequences are SGDLS and YYNGEE. CDR3 length: 17 amino acids. V gave up 1 base and J gave up 4 bases, with 18 bases separating them. The CDR3 protein is CASSVSSQSGIYNEQFF. In DNA form, the CDR3 reads TGTGCCAGCAGCGTAAGTTCCCAGTCCGGGATTTACAATGAGCAGTTCTTC.

This clone occurred once. The chain recombines TRBV24-1 with TRBJ2-7; the D is unclear. Looked up from germline, CDR1 is KGHDR and CDR2 is SFDVKD. Trimming left V 10 bases short and J 2 bases short, with 17 bases between. This CDR3 has 14 amino acids. The CDR3 protein is CATSPSASAYEQYF. CDR3 sequence (DNA): TGTGCCACGAGCCCCTCGGCTTCAGCCTACGAGCAGTACTTC.

This chain uses TRBV9 with TRBJ1-3, with a possible D match to TRBD1 (6 bases). Trimming stripped 3 bases from V and 4 bases from J, with 14 bases between. Germline V gene lookup returns CDR1 SGDLS and CDR2 YYNGEE. This CDR3 contains 15 residues. The CDR3 DNA follows: TGTGCCAGCAGCGCAACCCGGGGGCCGGGAAACACCATATATTTT. It specifies CASSATRGPGNTIYF.